This is a list of T cell receptor beta chains from one sample in a study of T cell changes during pregnancy in multiple sclerosis. The protocol was immunoSEQ multiplex PCR, while the TCRdb copy is restricted to in-frame clones and leaves out a portion. The profile shows 130,000 or so clones, approximately 94% of them singletons. The input for sequencing was peripheral blood, taken before pregnancy. The receptors derive from a female donor with multiple sclerosis, enrolled in a pregnancy study. Each CDR3 is given with its conserved first and last residue. Each record gives: V gene, CDR3 protein.

TRBV19,CASSSAGGLDNEQFF
TRBV7-8,CASSHSGRHTEAFF
TRBV28,CASSPREDRPYEQYF
TRBV27,CASSGGTGRNEQYF
TRBV11-2,CASSLGAGGFETQYF
TRBV15,CATSRDNQFRGEQYF
TRBV6-5,CASSKDRVPYEQYF
TRBV28,CASSHPGTPHQPQHF
TRBV9,CASSPGTGRPENTGELFF
TRBV7-6,CASSLAGTGVSDTQYF
TRBV11-3,CASSLVAGNTGELFF
TRBV9,CASSVAIAATDTQYF
TRBV6-1,CASTGGGAIYGYTF
TRBV7-2,CASSSRGPGYNEQFF
TRBV7-2,CASSLVAGPGTEAFF
TRBV5-1,CASSPEGLAGPYEQYF
TRBV29-1,CSVDRGTKTQYF